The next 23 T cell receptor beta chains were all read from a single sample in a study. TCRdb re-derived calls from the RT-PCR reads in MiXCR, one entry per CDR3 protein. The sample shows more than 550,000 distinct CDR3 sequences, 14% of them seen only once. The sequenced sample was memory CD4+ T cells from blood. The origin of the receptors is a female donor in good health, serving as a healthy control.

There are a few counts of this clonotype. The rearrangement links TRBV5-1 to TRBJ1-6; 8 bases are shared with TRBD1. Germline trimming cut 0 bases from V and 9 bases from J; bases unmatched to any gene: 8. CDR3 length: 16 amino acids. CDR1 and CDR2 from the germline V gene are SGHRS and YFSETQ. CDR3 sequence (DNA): TGCGCCAGCAGCTTGGAGGCGCAGGGGGCAGGTTCACCCCTCCACTTT. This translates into CASSLEAQGAGSPLHF. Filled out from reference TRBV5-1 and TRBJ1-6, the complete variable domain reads KAGVTQTPRYLIKTRGQQVTLSCSPISGHRSVSWYQQTPGQGLQFLFEYFSETQRNKGNFPGRFSGRQFSNSRSEMNVSTLELGDSALYLCASSLEAQGAGSPLHFGNGTRLTVT.

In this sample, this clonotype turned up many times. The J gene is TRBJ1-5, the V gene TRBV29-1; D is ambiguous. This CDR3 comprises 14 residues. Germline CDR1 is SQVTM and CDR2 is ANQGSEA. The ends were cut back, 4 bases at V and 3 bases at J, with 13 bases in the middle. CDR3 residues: CSVGEGGYNQPQHF. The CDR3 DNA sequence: TGCAGCGTTGGGGAAGGAGGGTACAATCAGCCCCAGCATTTT.

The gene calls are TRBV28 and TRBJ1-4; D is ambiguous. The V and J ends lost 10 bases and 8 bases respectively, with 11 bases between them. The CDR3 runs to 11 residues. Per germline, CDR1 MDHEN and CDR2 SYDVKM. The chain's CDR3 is CATISREKLFF. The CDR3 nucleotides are TGTGCCACGATTTCCCGGGAAAAACTGTTTTTT.

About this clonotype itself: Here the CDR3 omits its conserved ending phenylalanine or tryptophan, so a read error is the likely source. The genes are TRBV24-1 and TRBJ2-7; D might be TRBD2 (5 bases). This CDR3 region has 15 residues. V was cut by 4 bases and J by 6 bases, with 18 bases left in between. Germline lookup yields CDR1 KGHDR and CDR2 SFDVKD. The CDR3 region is CATSESRTSGLEQYS. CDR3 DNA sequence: TGTGCCACCAGTGAGAGCCGGACTTCAGGACTCGAGCAGTACTCC.

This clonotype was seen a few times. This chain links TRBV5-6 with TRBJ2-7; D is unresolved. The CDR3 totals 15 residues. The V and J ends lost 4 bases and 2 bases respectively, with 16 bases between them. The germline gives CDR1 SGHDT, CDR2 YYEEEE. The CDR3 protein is CASSIFGRSTYEQYF. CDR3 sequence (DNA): TGTGCCAGCAGCATCTTCGGGCGATCGACCTACGAGCAGTACTTC.

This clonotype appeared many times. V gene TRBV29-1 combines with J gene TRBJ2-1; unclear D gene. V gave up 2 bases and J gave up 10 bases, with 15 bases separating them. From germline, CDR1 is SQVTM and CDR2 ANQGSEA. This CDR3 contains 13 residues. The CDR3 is CSVELPQGVEQFF. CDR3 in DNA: TGCAGCGTTGAACTACCCCAAGGAGTGGAGCAGTTCTTC.

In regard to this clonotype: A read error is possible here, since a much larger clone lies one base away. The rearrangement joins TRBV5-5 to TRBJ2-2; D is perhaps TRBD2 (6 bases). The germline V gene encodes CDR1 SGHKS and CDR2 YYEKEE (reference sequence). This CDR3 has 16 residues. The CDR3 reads CARSLAVSEGTGELFF. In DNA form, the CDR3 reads TGTGCCAGAAGCTTGGCGGTATCGGAGGGGACCGGGGAGCTGTTTTTT.

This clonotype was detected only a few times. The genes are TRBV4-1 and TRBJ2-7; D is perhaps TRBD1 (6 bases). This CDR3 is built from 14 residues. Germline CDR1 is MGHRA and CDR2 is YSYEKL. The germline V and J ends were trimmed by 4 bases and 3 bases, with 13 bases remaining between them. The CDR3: CASSPVGAYYEQYF. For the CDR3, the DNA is TGCGCCAGCAGCCCCGTGGGGGCCTACTACGAGCAGTACTTC.

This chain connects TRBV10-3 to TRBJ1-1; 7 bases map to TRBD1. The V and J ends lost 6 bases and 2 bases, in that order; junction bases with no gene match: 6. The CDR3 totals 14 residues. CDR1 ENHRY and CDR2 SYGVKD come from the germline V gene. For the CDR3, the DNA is TGTGCCATCAGCAATCAGGGGGGAAACACTGAAGCTTTCTTT. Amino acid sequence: CAISNQGGNTEAFF.

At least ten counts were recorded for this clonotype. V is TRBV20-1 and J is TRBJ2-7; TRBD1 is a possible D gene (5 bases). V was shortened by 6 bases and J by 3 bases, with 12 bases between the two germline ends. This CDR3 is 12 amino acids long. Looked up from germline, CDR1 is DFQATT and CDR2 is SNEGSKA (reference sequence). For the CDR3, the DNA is TGCAGTGCCCAACTTGGACACTACGAGCAGTACTTC. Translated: CSAQLGHYEQYF.

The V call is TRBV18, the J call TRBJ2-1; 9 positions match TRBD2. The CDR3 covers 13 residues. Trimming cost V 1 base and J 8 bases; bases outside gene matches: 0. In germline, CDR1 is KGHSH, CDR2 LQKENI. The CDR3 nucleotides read TGTGCCAGCTCACCACTAGCGGGAGATGAGCAGTTCTTC. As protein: CASSPLAGDEQFF.

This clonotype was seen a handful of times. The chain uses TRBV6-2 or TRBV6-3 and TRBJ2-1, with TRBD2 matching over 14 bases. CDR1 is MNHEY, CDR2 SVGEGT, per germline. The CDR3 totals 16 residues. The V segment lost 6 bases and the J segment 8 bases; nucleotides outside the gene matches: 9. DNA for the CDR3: TGTGCCAGCAGCCACCGACCGGGACTAGCGGGAGATGAGCAGTTCTTC. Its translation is CASSHRPGLAGDEQFF.

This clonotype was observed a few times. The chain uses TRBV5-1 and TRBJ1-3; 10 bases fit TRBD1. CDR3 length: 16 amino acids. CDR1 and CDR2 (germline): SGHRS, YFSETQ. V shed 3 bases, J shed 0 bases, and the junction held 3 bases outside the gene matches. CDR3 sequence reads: CASSWGQGTSGNTIYF. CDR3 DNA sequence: TGCGCCAGCAGCTGGGGACAGGGGACCTCTGGAAACACCATATATTTT. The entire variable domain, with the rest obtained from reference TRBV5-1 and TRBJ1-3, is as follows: KAGVTQTPRYLIKTRGQQVTLSCSPISGHRSVSWYQQTPGQGLQFLFEYFSETQRNKGNFPGRFSGRQFSNSRSEMNVSTLELGDSALYLCASSWGQGTSGNTIYFGEGSWLTVV.

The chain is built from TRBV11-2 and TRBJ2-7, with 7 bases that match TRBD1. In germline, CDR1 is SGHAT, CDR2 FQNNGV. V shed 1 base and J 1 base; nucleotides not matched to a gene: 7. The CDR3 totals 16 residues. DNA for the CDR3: TGTGCCAGCAGCTTAGGACAGGGCTCCGGGTCCTACGAGCAGTACTTC. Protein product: CASSLGQGSGSYEQYF.

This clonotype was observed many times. CDR3 region: CASSSDTNTGELFF. DNA for the CDR3: TGTGCCAGCAGCTCCGACACGAACACCGGGGAGCTGTTTTTT. The genes are TRBV7-3 and TRBJ2-2; D uncertain. The germline V gene encodes CDR1 SGHTA and CDR2 FQGTGA. The CDR3 has 14 residues. V lost 4 bases to trimming and J lost 0 bases, with 6 bases between them.

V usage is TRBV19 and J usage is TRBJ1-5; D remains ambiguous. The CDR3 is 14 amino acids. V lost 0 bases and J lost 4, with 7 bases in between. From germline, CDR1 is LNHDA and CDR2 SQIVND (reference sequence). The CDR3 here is CASSIDAPNQPQHF. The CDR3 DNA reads TGTGCCAGTAGTATAGATGCCCCTAATCAGCCCCAGCATTTT.

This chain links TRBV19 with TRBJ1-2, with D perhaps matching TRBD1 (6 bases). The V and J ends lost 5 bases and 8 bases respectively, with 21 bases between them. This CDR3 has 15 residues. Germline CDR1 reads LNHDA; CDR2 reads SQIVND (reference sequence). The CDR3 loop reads CASSASVQGGYGYTF. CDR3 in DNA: TGTGCCAGTAGTGCGTCCGTACAGGGTGGGTACGGCTACACCTTC.

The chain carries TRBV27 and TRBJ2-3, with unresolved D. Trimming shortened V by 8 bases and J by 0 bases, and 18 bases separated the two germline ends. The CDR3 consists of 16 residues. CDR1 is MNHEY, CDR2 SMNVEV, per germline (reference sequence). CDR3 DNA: TGTGCCAGCTTTAACGCAGGCTCCCCTAGCACAGATACGCAGTATTTT. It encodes CASFNAGSPSTDTQYF.

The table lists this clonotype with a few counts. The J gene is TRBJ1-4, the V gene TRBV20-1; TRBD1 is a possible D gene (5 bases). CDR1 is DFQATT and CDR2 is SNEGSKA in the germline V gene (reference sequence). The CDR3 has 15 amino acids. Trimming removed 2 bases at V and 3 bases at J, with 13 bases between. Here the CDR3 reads CSARPGGSANEKLFF. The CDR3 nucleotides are TGCAGTGCTAGACCCGGGGGGTCGGCTAATGAAAAACTGTTTTTT.

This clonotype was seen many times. The CDR3 region is CASSLGLAGVSTDTQYF. In DNA form, the CDR3 reads TGTGCCAGCAGCTTGGGACTAGCGGGAGTTAGCACAGATACGCAGTATTTT. The chain is built from TRBV7-2 and TRBJ2-3; 14 bases line up with TRBD2. Losses at the gene ends were 3 bases for V and 0 bases for J; bases not matched to a gene: 2. CDR1 is SGHTA, CDR2 FQGNSA, per germline. CDR3 size: 17 residues. Together with reference TRBV7-2 and TRBJ2-3, the CDR3 gives the full variable domain: GAGVSQSPSNKVTEKGKDVELRCDPISGHTALYWYRQSLGQGLEFLIYFQGNSAPDKSGLPSDRFSAERTGGSVSTLTIQRTQQEDSAVYLCASSLGLAGVSTDTQYFGPGTRLTVL.

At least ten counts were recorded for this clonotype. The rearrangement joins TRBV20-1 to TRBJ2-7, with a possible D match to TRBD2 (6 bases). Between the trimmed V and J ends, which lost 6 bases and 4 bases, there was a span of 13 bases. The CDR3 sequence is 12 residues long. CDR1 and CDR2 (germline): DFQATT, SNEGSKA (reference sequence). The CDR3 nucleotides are TGCAGTGCGGACGGGAGCGGGTACGAGCAGTACTTC. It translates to CSADGSGYEQYF.

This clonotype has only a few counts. Here the CDR3 DNA reads TGTGCCAGCAGTTCCTCCGGGACAGGGAACTACGAGCAGTACTTC. Translation: CASSSSGTGNYEQYF. J is TRBJ2-7 and V is TRBV6-2 or TRBV6-3; 9 bases match TRBD1. In germline, CDR1 is MNHEY, CDR2 SVGEGT. This CDR3 has 15 amino acids. Trimming removed 4 bases from V and 3 bases from J; junction bases left unmatched: 7.

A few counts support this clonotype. CDR3 in amino acids: CASRHGQAQETQYF. Here the CDR3 DNA reads TGTGCCAGCAGACACGGACAGGCTCAAGAGACCCAGTACTTC. The chain combines TRBV7-9 with TRBJ2-5; the match to TRBD1 covers 7 bases. J was trimmed by 2 bases and V by 6 bases; bases with no gene match: 6. From germline, CDR1 is SEHNR and CDR2 FQNEAQ (reference sequence). CDR3 length: 14 residues.